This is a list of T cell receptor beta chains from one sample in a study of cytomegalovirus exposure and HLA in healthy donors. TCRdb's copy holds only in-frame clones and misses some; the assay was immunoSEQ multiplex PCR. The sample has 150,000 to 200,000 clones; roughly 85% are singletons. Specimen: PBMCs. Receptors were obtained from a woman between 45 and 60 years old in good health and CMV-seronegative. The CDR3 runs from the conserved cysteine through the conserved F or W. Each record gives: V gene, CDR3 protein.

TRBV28 CASRRIETVAKNIQYF
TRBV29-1 CSAAGLTNEKLFF
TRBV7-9 CASSLASGTGETQYF
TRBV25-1 CASTRTGRTEAFF
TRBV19 CASSMDGGGGQPQHF
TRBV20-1 CSAGSNYGYTF
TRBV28 CASSRQVNTEAFF
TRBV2 CASSGRGMNTEAFF
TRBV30 CAWSSQGTGELFF
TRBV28 CASTSGGGERSQHF
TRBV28 CASGGVREQFF
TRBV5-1 CASSLVGRVTDTQYF
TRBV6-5 CASSYDRGAYNEQFF
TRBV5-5 CASSSRGTDTQYF